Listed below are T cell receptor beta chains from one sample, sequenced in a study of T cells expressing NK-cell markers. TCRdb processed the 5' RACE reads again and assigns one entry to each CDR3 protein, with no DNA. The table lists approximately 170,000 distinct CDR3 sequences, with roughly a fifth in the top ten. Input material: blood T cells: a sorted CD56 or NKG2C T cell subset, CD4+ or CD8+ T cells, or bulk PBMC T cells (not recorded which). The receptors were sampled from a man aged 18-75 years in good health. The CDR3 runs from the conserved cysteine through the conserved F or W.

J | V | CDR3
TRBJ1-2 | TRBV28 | CARRAGDDYGYTF
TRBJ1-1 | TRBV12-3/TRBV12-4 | CASSLGEGAEAFF
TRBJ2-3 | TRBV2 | CASSGLTGGTDTQYF
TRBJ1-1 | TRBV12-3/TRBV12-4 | CASSETGDKTEAFF
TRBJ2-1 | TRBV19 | CASSMWEGPNEQFF
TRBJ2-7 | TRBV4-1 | CASSHGLARSEQYF
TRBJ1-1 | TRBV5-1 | CASSFGYEYTEAFF
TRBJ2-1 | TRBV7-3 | CASSLLSGGDNEQFF
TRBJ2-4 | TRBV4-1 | CASSQDGSGTLAKNIQYF
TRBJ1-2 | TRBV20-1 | CSARARENYGYTF
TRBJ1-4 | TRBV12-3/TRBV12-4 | CASTTGEKLFF
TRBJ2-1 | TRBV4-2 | CASSLPSGLAGGNNEQFF
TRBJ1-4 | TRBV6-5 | CASSYSPGQLNEKLFF
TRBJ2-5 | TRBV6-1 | CASSERIAGGKTQYF
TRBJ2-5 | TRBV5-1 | CASSSLVGVQETQYF
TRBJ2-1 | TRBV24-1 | CATSPGSNEQFF
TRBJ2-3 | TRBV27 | CASSWGAGGIDTQYF
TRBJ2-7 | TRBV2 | CASSEAGPPYEQYF
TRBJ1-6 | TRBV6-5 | CASSYHDDNSPLHF
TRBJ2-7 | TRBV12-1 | CASSLRTLSPYEQYF
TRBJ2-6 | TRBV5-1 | CASSLKVGGPSGANVLTF
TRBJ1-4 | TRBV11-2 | CASSPTGTFNEKLFF
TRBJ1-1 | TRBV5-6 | CASSHGTWSTEAFF
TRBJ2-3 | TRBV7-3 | CASTSESTDTQYF
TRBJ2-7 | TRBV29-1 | CSVEDRGGNSYEQYF
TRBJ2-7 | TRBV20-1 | CSARDAERLITDEQYF
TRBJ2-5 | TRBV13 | CASSPVNHTPQETQYF
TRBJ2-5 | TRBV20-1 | CSAPGGRSEETQYF
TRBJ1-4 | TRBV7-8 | CASSLEPGRLREKLFF
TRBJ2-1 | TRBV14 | CASSPRGPTTNEQFF
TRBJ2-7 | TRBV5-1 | CASSPVSGGDLYF
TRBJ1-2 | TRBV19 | CASTPRTGLIGYTF
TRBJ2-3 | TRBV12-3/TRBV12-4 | CASRHPLGLAGTDTQYF
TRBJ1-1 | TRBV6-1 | CASSRDTNTEAFF
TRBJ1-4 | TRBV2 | CASSQLLPPGSKDEKLFF